The 28 T cell receptor beta chains presented below share a single source sample, sequenced in a study of blood T cell repertoires in COVID-19. TCRdb's table, derived via immunoSEQ multiplex PCR, lists solely in-frame clones and lacks some. The sample lists around 300,000 clones; around 89% were seen once. Material: PBMCs or T cells enriched from blood (not recorded which). These receptors originate from a woman aged 50 to 60 who had recovered from COVID-19.

The CDR3 is CASSPDSGRTEAFF. In DNA, the CDR3 is TGTGCCAGCAGCCCCGACTCGGGTCGTACTGAAGCTTTCTTT. V and J are TRBV5-4 and TRBJ1-1; D ambiguous. CDR1 is SGHNT and CDR2 is YYREEE in the germline V gene (reference sequence). This CDR3 is built from 14 residues. The V end lost 4 bases, the J end lost 5 bases, and 15 bases lay between the germline ends.

This clone was counted only a few times. CDR3 nucleotides: TGTGCCAGCAGCCGAGGCTTACTCTCTGGAAACACCATATATTTT. Its protein product is CASSRGLLSGNTIYF. The rearrangement links TRBV14 to TRBJ1-3; no clear D. The CDR3 has 15 residues. Trimming shortened V by 4 bases and J by 0 bases, and 10 bases separated the two germline ends. Germline CDR1 reads SGHDN; CDR2 reads FVKESK.

The V and J genes are TRBV6-2 or TRBV6-3 and TRBJ2-5; D unclear. Trimming removed 5 bases at V and 1 base at J, with 11 bases between. The CDR3 consists of 14 residues. The V gene's germline CDR1 is MNHEY and CDR2 SVGEGT. This CDR3 is CASSILRGQETQYF. The DNA for the CDR3 is TGTGCCAGCAGTATACTACGAGGCCAAGAGACCCAGTACTTC.

This chain uses TRBV19 with TRBJ2-4, with D tentatively TRBD1 (6 bases). Between the trimmed V and J ends, which lost 5 bases and 4 bases, there was a span of 12 bases. The CDR3 loop spans 14 amino acids. The germline CDR1 and CDR2 sequences are LNHDA and SQIVND (reference sequence). The CDR3 sequence is CASSSTGPKNIQYF. The CDR3 nucleotides read TGTGCCAGTAGTTCAACAGGGCCGAAAAACATTCAGTACTTC.

The V call is TRBV13, the J call TRBJ1-2, with 7 bases fitting TRBD1. The germline CDR1 and CDR2 sequences are PRHDT and FYEKMQ (reference sequence). J gave up 4 bases and V 4 bases, and 3 bases lay outside the gene matches. There are 13 residues in the CDR3. Here the CDR3 DNA reads TGTGCCAGCAGCTCTCGGACAGGCTATGGCTACACCTTC. This codes for CASSSRTGYGYTF.

The chain links TRBV6-2 or TRBV6-3 to TRBJ2-2, with 7 bases matching TRBD1. The germline V gene encodes CDR1 MNHEY and CDR2 SVGEGT. The CDR3 runs 15 residues. V was pared by 6 bases and J by 0 bases, with 4 bases of the junction left unmatched. CDR3 in DNA: TGTGCCAGCAGCACAGGGGCCGCGAACACCGGGGAGCTGTTTTTT. Residues: CASSTGAANTGELFF.

This sequence joins TRBV28 and TRBJ1-3; 7 bases are shared with TRBD1. Germline V lookup: CDR1 MDHEN, CDR2 SYDVKM. Trimming took 6 bases from V and 1 from J; bases not matched to a gene: 0. The CDR3 contains 13 residues. The CDR3, as DNA: TGTGCCAGCAGGGGACAGTCTGGAAACACCATATATTTT. Translating gives CASRGQSGNTIYF.

The chain is built from TRBV3-1 (or the pseudogene TRBV3-2) and TRBJ2-1; D possibly corresponds to TRBD1 (6 bases). The V gene's germline CDR1 is LGHDT and CDR2 YNNKEL (reference sequence). The CDR3 extends over 14 amino acids. The V gene lost 2 bases and the J gene lost 7 bases, with 12 bases spanning the gap. CDR3 bases: TGTGCCAGCAGCCAACAACAGGGTCTTAATGAGCAGTTCTTC. As protein: CASSQQQGLNEQFF.

The V and J genes are TRBV14 and TRBJ1-2; TRBD1 aligns across 7 bases. V shed 2 bases and J 4 bases; nucleotides not matched to a gene: 13. Germline assignment: CDR1 SGHDN and CDR2 FVKESK. The CDR3 loop spans 17 amino acids. The CDR3 region is CASSQTQTGRRFYGYTF. CDR3 DNA: TGTGCCAGCAGCCAAACCCAGACAGGGCGCCGTTTCTATGGCTACACCTTC.

This clone was seen only once. V and J are TRBV9 and TRBJ2-1, with D possibly being TRBD1 (6 bases). Trimming removed 0 bases at V and 0 bases at J, with 16 bases between. Germline assignment: CDR1 SGDLS and CDR2 YYNGEE. The CDR3 is 18 amino acids. CDR3 sequence: CASSVEARGTSSYNEQFF. In nucleotides, the CDR3 is TGTGCCAGCAGCGTAGAGGCCAGGGGAACGAGCTCCTACAATGAGCAGTTCTTC.

CDR3 residues: CASSYTPVEAFF. CDR3 coding DNA: TGTGCCAGCAGTTACACTCCCGTTGAAGCTTTCTTT. The gene calls are TRBV6-5 and TRBJ1-1, with D hard to call. The germline V gene encodes CDR1 MNHEY and CDR2 SVGAGI. The V end lost 2 bases, the J end lost 7 bases, and 8 bases lay between the germline ends. This CDR3 has 12 residues.

The chain has TRBV24-1 and TRBJ1-1; D is uncertain. Trimming shortened V by 1 base and J by 11 bases, and 10 bases separated the two germline ends. From germline, CDR1 is KGHDR and CDR2 SFDVKD. The CDR3 totals 12 residues. The CDR3 bases are TGTGCCACCAGTGATTTTCGGGGTTGGGCTTTCTTT. Translating gives CATSDFRGWAFF.

The V gene is TRBV4-3, the J gene TRBJ1-6; maybe TRBD1 (5 bases). Trimming took off 0 bases at V and 10 bases at J, with 16 bases between the two ends. The CDR3 consists of 16 residues. From germline, CDR1 is LGHNA and CDR2 YSLEER. CDR3 sequence: CASSQDRGFKGSPLHF. DNA for the CDR3: TGCGCCAGCAGCCAAGATCGGGGGTTTAAGGGATCACCCCTCCACTTT.

The rearrangement joins TRBV5-4 to TRBJ1-1; a weak D match, TRBD1 (6 bases). The CDR3 spans 17 residues. Trimming removed 4 bases from V and 0 bases from J, with 19 bases in between. The germline gives CDR1 SGHNT, CDR2 YYREEE (reference sequence). The CDR3 here is CASSLGGRSLMNTEAFF. CDR3 in DNA: TGTGCCAGCAGCCTAGGGGGTAGGAGTCTCATGAACACTGAAGCTTTCTTT.

A single count supports this clone. V is TRBV29-1 and J is TRBJ2-1; TRBD2 might be the D (6 bases). Trimming took 6 bases from V and 4 from J, leaving 16 bases between them. CDR3 length equals 14 residues. Germline CDR1 SQVTM, CDR2 ANQGSEA. In nucleotides, the CDR3 is TGCAGCGTCGAACCCGGGACTGTATACAATGAGCAGTTCTTC. This codes for CSVEPGTVYNEQFF.

The V gene is TRBV5-1, the J gene TRBJ1-6, with 8 bases lining up with TRBD1. Germline CDR1 reads SGHRS; CDR2 reads YFSETQ. There are 15 residues in the CDR3. V shed 3 bases, J shed 7 bases, and the junction held 6 bases outside the gene matches. CDR3 region: CASSSEDRDNSPLHF. Written as DNA, the CDR3 is TGCGCCAGCAGCTCGGAGGACAGGGACAATTCACCCCTCCACTTT.

The chain joins TRBV6-5 to TRBJ2-5, with 8 bases that match TRBD2. Germline CDR1 reads MNHEY; CDR2 reads SVGAGI. This CDR3 contains 14 residues. V gave up 8 bases and J gave up 5 bases; unmatched junction bases: 10. The CDR3 region is CASQPAGGWETQYF. CDR3 DNA sequence: TGTGCCAGCCAACCCGCGGGGGGCTGGGAGACCCAGTACTTC.

The gene calls are TRBV30 and TRBJ1-2, with 9 bases aligning to TRBD1. CDR1 is GTSNPN and CDR2 is SVGIG in the germline V gene (reference sequence). V was clipped by 1 base and J by 6 bases; unmatched bases: 9. This CDR3 is built from 15 residues. CDR3 amino acids: CAWSAWDREKDGYTF. DNA of the CDR3: TGTGCCTGGAGTGCCTGGGACAGGGAGAAGGATGGCTACACCTTC.

This rearrangement joins TRBV7-9 to TRBJ2-3; no clear D gene. The CDR3 is 11 residues long. The germline CDR1 and CDR2 sequences are SEHNR and FQNEAQ (reference sequence). V gave up 7 bases and J gave up 3 bases, with 5 bases separating them. In DNA, the CDR3 is TGTGCCAGCACTCAAACAGATACGCAGTATTTT. This codes for CASTQTDTQYF.

V is TRBV5-6 and J is TRBJ2-7; D is possibly TRBD2 (6 bases). The germline CDR1 and CDR2 sequences are SGHDT and YYEEEE. Between the trimmed V and J ends, which lost 3 bases and 3 bases, there was a span of 13 bases. The CDR3 is made up of 14 amino acids. The DNA of the CDR3 is TGTGCCAGCAGCTCCCTCACGGGAGTCTACGAGCAGTACTTC. Amino acid sequence: CASSSLTGVYEQYF.

This sequence joins TRBV9 and TRBJ2-1, with 15 bases identical to TRBD2. Per germline, CDR1 SGDLS and CDR2 YYNGEE. After removal of 4 bases from V and 7 bases from J, the junction contained 9 bases not matched to a gene. This CDR3 spans 17 amino acids. The CDR3 reads CASSFRTSGRALNEQFF. The CDR3 coding sequence is TGTGCCAGCAGCTTCCGGACTAGCGGGAGGGCCCTGAATGAGCAGTTCTTC.

This clone was counted a single time. The chain joins TRBV2 to TRBJ2-4; 9 bases map to TRBD1. Germline values: CDR1 SNHLY, CDR2 FYNNEI. Unmatched junction bases numbered 2, after V lost 4 bases and J lost 7 bases. This CDR3 is 13 amino acids long. The CDR3: CASSGQGGNIQYF. In nucleotides, the CDR3 is TGTGCCAGCAGTGGACAGGGGGGGAACATTCAGTACTTC. Supplemented by reference TRBV2 and TRBJ2-4, the full variable domain reads EPEVTQTPSHQVTQMGQEVILRCVPISNHLYFYWYRQILGQKVEFLVSFYNNEISEKSEIFDDQFSVERPDGSNFTLKIRSTKLEDSAMYFCASSGQGGNIQYFGAGTRLSVL.

Comment on this clone: One end of the junction is discordant with germline, which a read error may explain. The V call is TRBV7-7, the J call TRBJ2-2, with 7 bases fitting TRBD1. The length of the CDR3 is 17 residues. Germline CDR1 and CDR2: SSHAT and FNYEAQ (reference sequence). As DNA, the CDR3 is TGTGCTAGCAGCCCAACGTCCAGGACAGGGAACACCGGGGAGCTGTTTTTT. Protein product: CASSPTSRTGNTGELFF.

In this sample, this clone turned up a few times. The gene calls are TRBV6-5 and TRBJ2-2; TRBD1 agrees at 8 bases. The germline gives CDR1 MNHEY, CDR2 SVGAGI. V lost 6 bases and J lost 4; bases outside the gene matches: 7. CDR3 length equals 15 residues. DNA for the CDR3: TGTGCCAGCAGAAAGGACAGGGTGTCCACCGGGGAGCTGTTTTTT. The encoded protein is CASRKDRVSTGELFF.

V gene TRBV28 combines with J gene TRBJ1-5; 7 bases line up with TRBD1. The CDR3 length is 13 residues. V shed 4 bases and J 4 bases; nucleotides not matched to a gene: 1. Per germline, CDR1 MDHEN and CDR2 SYDVKM. CDR3 loop: CASSSGQNQPQHF. The CDR3 coding sequence is TGTGCCAGCAGTTCGGGACAGAATCAGCCCCAGCATTTT. The full variable domain, in which reference TRBV28 and TRBJ1-5 provide the parts outside the CDR3, is DVKVTQSSRYLVKRTGEKVFLECVQDMDHENMFWYRQDPGLGLRLIYFSYDVKMKEKGDIPEGYSVSREKKERFSLILESASTNQTSMYLCASSSGQNQPQHFGDGTRLSIL.

This clone has only one observation. This chain connects TRBV6-1 to TRBJ2-5; 9 bases are a match to TRBD2. The germline CDR1 and CDR2 sequences are MNHNS and SASEGT. This CDR3 is built from 16 residues. The junction had 9 bases not matched to a gene; V was cut back by 2 bases and J by 5 bases. CDR3 nucleotides: TGTGCCAGCAGTGAATATGGCGGGAGGGGGTACGAGACCCAGTACTTC. It encodes CASSEYGGRGYETQYF.

The rearrangement uses TRBV7-9 and TRBJ2-3; D is uncertain. V gave up 5 bases and J gave up 0 bases, with 3 bases separating them. CDR1 SEHNR and CDR2 FQNEAQ come from the germline V gene (reference sequence). The CDR3 loop spans 12 amino acids. CDR3 amino acids: CASSTSTDTQYF. The CDR3 bases are TGTGCCAGCAGCACTAGCACAGATACGCAGTATTTT.

The rearrangement links TRBV29-1 to TRBJ2-7; maybe TRBD1 (5 bases). Germline V gene sequence: CDR1 SQVTM, CDR2 ANQGSEA. CDR3 length: 14 amino acids. V was shortened by 6 bases and J by 0 bases, with 15 bases between the two germline ends. The CDR3 DNA is TGCAGCGTCGTACAGGTTTTGGACTCCTACGAGCAGTACTTC. Protein product: CSVVQVLDSYEQYF.